The 24 T cell receptor beta chains presented below share a single source sample, sequenced in a study of response to subunit inactivated influenza vaccine. TCRdb independently ran MiXCR on the RT-PCR reads; one entry per CDR3 protein. The table includes about 190,000 distinct CDR3 sequences, roughly an eighth detected once. This specimen was CD8+ T cells sorted from PBMCs, taken more than 4 days after vaccination. These receptors came from a man between 50 and 59 years old who received an inactivated influenza vaccine.

This clonotype was seen more than once but under ten times. The V gene is TRBV4-3, the J gene TRBJ2-7; the match to TRBD2 covers 13 bases. CDR3 length: 17 amino acids. After removal of 0 bases from V and 6 bases from J, the junction contained 8 bases not matched to a gene. Germline V CDR1 and CDR2: LGHNA, YSLEER. The CDR3 loop reads CASSQDSRTSGSGEQYF. As DNA, the CDR3 is TGCGCCAGCAGCCAAGACTCGAGGACTAGCGGGAGTGGCGAGCAGTACTTC.

The chain has TRBV6-6 and TRBJ1-1; D uncertain. Looked up from germline, CDR1 is MNHNY and CDR2 is SVGAGI (reference sequence). Trimming stripped 8 bases from V and 0 bases from J, with 10 bases between. The CDR3 consists of 13 residues. The DNA for the CDR3 is TGTGCCAGCCACAGCTCTATGAACACTGAAGCTTTCTTT. Encoded protein: CASHSSMNTEAFF.

The chain is built from TRBV2 and TRBJ1-5; D is ambiguous. CDR1 is SNHLY, CDR2 FYNNEI, per germline. Trimming pared 4 bases from V and 4 bases from J, leaving 14 bases between. This CDR3 has 15 residues. The DNA for the CDR3 is TGTGCCAGCAGTGGATGGACGGAACGAAATCAGCCCCAGCATTTT. Encoded protein: CASSGWTERNQPQHF.

This clonotype turned up a few times. The J gene is TRBJ2-3, the V gene TRBV27; D may be TRBD2 (5 bases). The CDR3 contains 13 residues. Germline assignment: CDR1 MNHEY and CDR2 SMNVEV (reference sequence). V shed 5 bases and J shed 7 bases, with 13 bases lying between them. In DNA, the CDR3 is TGTGCCAGCAGTCCGGGGTATAGGAATACGCAGTATTTT. This encodes CASSPGYRNTQYF.

V usage is TRBV9 and J usage is TRBJ1-5; D may be TRBD1 (6 bases). V dropped 0 bases and J dropped 5 bases, with 9 bases sitting between them. The CDR3 extends over 14 amino acids. CDR1 and CDR2 from the germline V gene are SGDLS and YYNGEE. CDR3 DNA: TGTGCCAGCAGCGTAGGGGACACCTATCAGCCCCAGCATTTT. It encodes CASSVGDTYQPQHF.

Many counts were recorded for this clonotype. The chain combines TRBV28 with TRBJ2-7; 7 bases are shared with TRBD1. CDR1 and CDR2 from the germline V gene are MDHEN and SYDVKM. The V gene end was trimmed by 7 bases and the J gene end by 4 bases; junction bases not matched to a gene: 7. This CDR3 contains 13 residues. The CDR3 loop reads CASTDPGGYEQYF. The DNA of the CDR3 is TGTGCCAGCACTGATCCAGGGGGTTACGAGCAGTACTTC.

This clonotype has only a few counts. The rearrangement joins TRBV10-1 to TRBJ2-1, with D unclear. V shed 6 bases and J shed 9 bases, with 9 bases lying between them. This CDR3 region has 11 residues. CDR1 is WNHNN and CDR2 is SYGVQD in the germline V gene (reference sequence). The CDR3: CASSTSREQFF. In DNA form, the CDR3 reads TGCGCCAGCAGCACTTCGCGTGAGCAGTTCTTC.

This clonotype was seen only a few times. The J gene is TRBJ1-1, the V gene TRBV28; the D gene is possibly TRBD1 (5 bases). The CDR3 has 13 amino acids. V was pared by 3 bases and J by 6 bases, with 11 bases between. Germline V gene sequence: CDR1 MDHEN, CDR2 SYDVKM. CDR3 sequence (DNA): TGTGCCAGCAGTTTCAGATGGGGACCTGAAGCTTTCTTT. Its protein is CASSFRWGPEAFF.

V usage is TRBV28 and J usage is TRBJ2-1; D is possibly TRBD1 (5 bases). CDR3 length: 16 residues. CDR1 and CDR2 from the germline V gene are MDHEN and SYDVKM. Trimming removed 4 bases at V and 4 bases at J, with 17 bases between. CDR3 nucleotides: TGTGCCAGCAGTTGGGTACAGGTGACCCCTTACAATGAGCAGTTCTTC. Its protein is CASSWVQVTPYNEQFF.

This clonotype turned up a few times. The chain combines TRBV4-3 with TRBJ2-7; 10 nucleotides align to TRBD1. The CDR3 length is 16 residues. Per the germline V gene, CDR1 is LGHNA and CDR2 is YSLEER. The J segment lost 3 bases and the V segment lost 1 base, leaving 6 bases of the junction unmatched. DNA for the CDR3: TGCGCCAGCAGCCAAGGTAGTGGACAGGGGGGCTACGAGCAGTACTTC. Its translation is CASSQGSGQGGYEQYF.

The chain carries TRBV11-2 and TRBJ2-7, with D perhaps matching TRBD1 or TRBD2 (5 bases each). This CDR3 spans 17 amino acids. Germline V gene data show CDR1 as SGHAT and CDR2 as FQNNGV. The V end was cut by 0 bases, the J end by 3 bases, with 18 bases between. CDR3 loop: CASSLEVVRGRSYEQYF. CDR3 coding DNA: TGTGCCAGCAGCTTAGAAGTGGTCCGGGGCCGCAGCTACGAGCAGTACTTC.

This clonotype has at least ten counts. The chain carries TRBV6-2 or TRBV6-3 and TRBJ2-1, with D possibly TRBD2 on 5 matching bases. V lost 2 bases, J lost 4 bases, and 12 bases lay in between. CDR1 is MNHEY and CDR2 is SVGEGT in the germline V gene. This CDR3 spans 15 amino acids. The DNA for the CDR3 is TGTGCCAGCAGTTACACCCGGCGGAGGTACAATGAGCAGTTCTTC. Protein: CASSYTRRRYNEQFF.

Concerning this clonotype itself: A much larger clone differs by one base, so this may be a read error. The rearrangement joins TRBV28 to TRBJ2-3, with D perhaps given as TRBD1 or TRBD2 (5 bases each). This CDR3 has 17 residues. Per germline, CDR1 MDHEN and CDR2 SYDVKM. The CDR3 here is CASSPGREKGSTGTQYF. The CDR3 DNA sequence: TGTGCCAGCAGTCCGGGACGCGAAAAAGGGAGCACAGGTACGCAGTATTTT.

The V and J genes are TRBV2 and TRBJ2-1, with 11 nucleotides matching TRBD2. The junction had 13 bases not matched to a gene; V was cut back by 0 bases and J by 3 bases. Germline loops: CDR1 SNHLY, CDR2 FYNNEI. The CDR3 loop spans 20 amino acids. The CDR3 loop is CASSEARLAGGPRRYNEQFF. The DNA of the CDR3 is TGTGCCAGCAGTGAAGCGAGGTTAGCGGGGGGGCCTAGGCGCTACAATGAGCAGTTCTTC. Full variable domain (outside the CDR3, taken from reference TRBV2 and TRBJ2-1): EPEVTQTPSHQVTQMGQEVILRCVPISNHLYFYWYRQILGQKVEFLVSFYNNEISEKSEIFDDQFSVERPDGSNFTLKIRSTKLEDSAMYFCASSEARLAGGPRRYNEQFFGPGTRLTVL.

CDR3 loop: CASSQDGVGNQPQHF. The CDR3 nucleotides are TGTGCCAGCAGCCAAGACGGGGTAGGAAATCAGCCCCAGCATTTT. V is TRBV12-3 or TRBV12-4 and J is TRBJ1-5, with D unclear. This CDR3 region has 15 residues. Trimming stripped 6 bases from V and 4 bases from J, with 16 bases between.

This clonotype was detected only a few times. The CDR3 bases are TGTGCCAGCAGTACCTCCTTGGGGAGGAAGCAAGAGACCCAGTACTTC. Amino acid sequence: CASSTSLGRKQETQYF. The chain uses TRBV28 and TRBJ2-5; weak D call: TRBD2 (6 bases). This CDR3 has 16 residues. CDR1 MDHEN and CDR2 SYDVKM come from the germline V gene. The V end was cut by 5 bases, the J end by 2 bases, with 18 bases between.

The chain is built from TRBV7-3 and TRBJ2-1, with 7 bases matching TRBD2. Unmatched junction bases numbered 8, after V lost 1 base and J lost 5 bases. The CDR3 contains 16 residues. CDR1 and CDR2 from the germline V gene are SGHTA and FQGTGA. DNA for the CDR3: TGTGCCAGCAGCTTAATTAGGCGGGAGAACCACAATGAGCAGTTCTTC. It translates to CASSLIRRENHNEQFF. Using reference TRBV7-3 and TRBJ2-1 for the parts outside the CDR3, the full variable domain is GAGVSQTPSNKVTEKGKYVELRCDPISGHTALYWYRQSLGQGPEFLIYFQGTGAADDSGLPNDRFFAVRPEGSVSTLKIQRTERGDSAVYLCASSLIRRENHNEQFFGPGTRLTVL.

This clonotype was detected ten times or more. The rearrangement uses TRBV9 and TRBJ2-2, with no clear D. In germline, CDR1 is SGDLS, CDR2 YYNGEE. The CDR3 runs 15 residues. V was trimmed by 0 bases and J by 1 base, leaving 7 bases between them. CDR3 amino acids: CASSVVPLNTGELFF. DNA of the CDR3: TGTGCCAGCAGCGTAGTCCCCCTGAACACCGGGGAGCTGTTTTTT.

This clonotype was observed at least ten times. The chain links TRBV7-8 to TRBJ1-1, with 7 bases aligning to TRBD1. This CDR3 spans 15 amino acids. CDR1 is SGHVS, CDR2 FQNEAQ, per germline. V shed 1 base and J 4 bases; nucleotides not matched to a gene: 6. The CDR3 spells CASSLVAGGVTEAFF. The CDR3 DNA follows: TGTGCCAGCAGCTTAGTTGCAGGGGGAGTCACTGAAGCTTTCTTT. Full variable domain (missing parts from reference TRBV7-8 and TRBJ1-1): GAGVSQSPRYKVAKRGQDVALRCDPISGHVSLFWYQQALGQGPEFLTYFQNEAQLDKSGLPSDRFFAERPEGSVSTLKIQRTQQEDSAVYLCASSLVAGGVTEAFFGQGTRLTVV.

This clonotype came up once. The genes are TRBV3-1 and TRBJ1-1; no definite D call. The CDR3 is 14 amino acids. Trimming pared 1 base from V and 3 bases from J, leaving 9 bases between. Germline V lookup: CDR1 LGHDT, CDR2 YNNKEL (reference sequence). CDR3 in DNA: TGTGCCAGCAGCCAAGTGGAGAGGGACACTGAAGCTTTCTTT. Protein product: CASSQVERDTEAFF.

V and J are TRBV14 and TRBJ2-1; D is ambiguous. The CDR3 is 12 residues long. Germline loops: CDR1 SGHDN, CDR2 FVKESK. V lost 1 base, J lost 5 bases, and 3 bases lay in between. The CDR3 DNA sequence: TGTGCCAGCAGCCAAGGTAACAATGAGCAGTTCTTC. Translated, it gives CASSQGNNEQFF.

The V call is TRBV7-6, the J call TRBJ2-7; D is possibly TRBD2 (5 bases). The CDR3 spans 18 residues. Germline lookup yields CDR1 SGHVS and CDR2 FNYEAQ. Trimming stripped 1 base from V and 3 bases from J, with 22 bases between. The CDR3 reads CASSLGPFPEADDYEQYF. The CDR3 bases are TGTGCCAGCAGCTTAGGGCCCTTTCCGGAGGCAGATGACTACGAGCAGTACTTC.

This clonotype turned up a few times. The CDR3, as DNA: TGCAGTGCTCTCGGATCTGTGGGCACCGGGGAGCTGTTTTTT. This sequence encodes CSALGSVGTGELFF. The J gene is TRBJ2-2, the V gene TRBV20-1; D remains ambiguous. Germline lookup yields CDR1 DFQATT and CDR2 SNEGSKA (reference sequence). The CDR3 contains 14 residues. Trimming stripped 5 bases from V and 4 bases from J, with 14 bases between.

The J gene is TRBJ1-1, the V gene TRBV27; unclear D gene. The CDR3 covers 12 residues. Germline CDR1 MNHEY, CDR2 SMNVEV (reference sequence). V lost 8 bases and J lost 4, with 11 bases in between. The CDR3 spells CASSRLGTEAFF. The CDR3 nucleotides read TGTGCCAGCTCACGCCTGGGCACTGAAGCTTTCTTT.